This T cell receptor beta chain was captured in a study of shared clonotypes between healthy human individuals. CDR1 is GTSNPN and CDR2 is SVGIG in the germline V gene (reference sequence). CDR3 length: 14 amino acids. V was pared by 3 bases and J by 0 bases, with 8 bases between. Profiling relied on immunoSEQ multiplex PCR, and the TCRdb table lists in-frame clones only, not all of them. The table lists 2 million to 3 million clones, over 85% of them singletons, with 0.36% in the top ten. The material sequenced was naive CD4+ T cells from PBMCs. Specified subset: CD45RA+ positively selected. The sequence was obtained from a man younger than 30 in good health. Some clones in this sample may be carry-over from other donors' samples. V is TRBV30 and J is TRBJ1-4; TRBD1 is a possible D gene (5 bases). CDR3 nucleotides: TGTGCCTGGAGAGGGGTTCCAACTAATGAAAAACTGTTTTTT. Protein product: CAWRGVPTNEKLFF.